A single sample gave rise to the 18 T cell receptor beta chains below, sequenced in a study of CD8 T cells in Susac syndrome. With random hexamers, about 0.5 to 1 ug RNA was reverse transcribed. TCRdb reprocessed the immunoSEQ multiplex PCR reads with MiXCR, giving one entry per CDR3 protein. The sample yields some 300,000 distinct CDR3 sequences, about nine tenths seen once. Sequenced input: CD8+ T cells from PBMCs. The receptors shown here come from a human donor with multiple sclerosis.

The chain joins TRBV14 to TRBJ2-5, with a possible D match to TRBD1 (5 bases). V was pared by 4 bases and J by 5 bases, with 11 bases between. Per the germline V gene, CDR1 is SGHDN and CDR2 is FVKESK. This CDR3 has 13 residues. CDR3 amino acids: CASSLQGLETQYF. CDR3 coding DNA: TGTGCCAGCAGCCTCCAGGGCCTCGAGACCCAGTACTTC.

The rearrangement links TRBV7-6 to TRBJ2-2; D is ambiguous. The CDR3 is made up of 13 amino acids. V lost 5 bases and J 8 bases, leaving 12 bases between the germline ends. Germline CDR1 reads SGHVS; CDR2 reads FNYEAQ. For the CDR3, the DNA is TGTGCCAGCAGCCCGCTCCTCACTGGGGAGCTGTTTTTT. Protein: CASSPLLTGELFF.

The chain recombines TRBV25-1 with TRBJ1-4; maybe TRBD1 (6 bases). V lost 4 bases and J 8 bases, leaving 11 bases between the germline ends. From germline, CDR1 is MGHDK and CDR2 SYGVNS. The CDR3 has 13 residues. The CDR3 loop is CASSVGGNEKLFF. CDR3 bases: TGTGCCAGCAGTGTGGGGGGCAACGAAAAACTGTTTTTT.

Here the CDR3 reads CASSPTAFNYGYTF. The CDR3 DNA reads TGTGCCAGCAGCCCGACAGCTTTTAACTATGGCTACACCTTC. The chain combines TRBV11-2 with TRBJ1-2; D might be TRBD1 (5 bases). Trimming removed 5 bases from V and 1 base from J, with 11 bases in between. CDR3 length equals 14 residues. Germline V gene data show CDR1 as SGHAT and CDR2 as FQNNGV.

The chain has TRBV9 and TRBJ1-1, with unresolved D. Trimming shortened V by 3 bases and J by 1 base, and 13 bases separated the two germline ends. CDR1 and CDR2 (germline): SGDLS, YYNGEE. The CDR3 is 15 amino acids. In nucleotides, the CDR3 is TGTGCCAGCAGCGACCTGGTGAACAGGAACACTGAAGCTTTCTTT. Amino acid sequence: CASSDLVNRNTEAFF.

The chain couples TRBV7-9 to TRBJ2-5; tentative D call: TRBD1 (5 bases). V was clipped by 1 base and J by 0 bases, with 6 bases between them. CDR3 length equals 14 residues. The V gene's germline CDR1 is SEHNR and CDR2 FQNEAQ (reference sequence). In DNA form, the CDR3 reads TGTGCCAGCAGCTTAGTGGACAACCAAGAGACCCAGTACTTC. It codes for CASSLVDNQETQYF.

This clonotype showed up just once. V gene TRBV2 combines with J gene TRBJ2-4, with D unresolved. The germline V gene has CDR1 SNHLY and CDR2 FYNNEI. Trimming cost V 3 bases and J 0 bases, with 12 bases left between them. This CDR3 spans 16 amino acids. In DNA form, the CDR3 reads TGTGCCAGCAGTGACTTCCAGGCGATAGCCAAAAACATTCAGTACTTC. Translated, it gives CASSDFQAIAKNIQYF.

V gene TRBV20-1 combines with J gene TRBJ1-2; TRBD1 matches at 7 bases. The CDR3 spans 13 residues. V lost 3 bases and J lost 7; bases outside the gene matches: 8. Germline CDR1 DFQATT, CDR2 SNEGSKA (reference sequence). CDR3 amino acids: CSARVDRVAGYTF. The CDR3 nucleotides are TGCAGTGCTAGGGTAGACAGGGTGGCTGGCTACACCTTC.

The V and J genes are TRBV29-1 and TRBJ2-3; 11 bases map to TRBD2. The CDR3 loop spans 15 amino acids. The junction had 9 bases not matched to a gene; V was cut back by 6 bases and J by 4 bases. CDR1 and CDR2 from the germline V gene are SQVTM and ANQGSEA. The CDR3 is CSVPGGTSGSDTQYF. The DNA of the CDR3 is TGCAGCGTCCCTGGGGGGACTAGCGGCTCAGATACGCAGTATTTT.

This clonotype showed up just once. V and J are TRBV20-1 and TRBJ2-3; D uncertain. Per the germline V gene, CDR1 is DFQATT and CDR2 is SNEGSKA (reference sequence). The CDR3 is made up of 11 amino acids. In nucleotides, the CDR3 is TGCAGCGTCTACGTTTCAGATACGCAGTATTTT. Its protein is CSVYVSDTQYF.

This rearrangement joins TRBV7-9 to TRBJ2-2; 7 positions agree with TRBD1. The CDR3 extends over 15 amino acids. V lost 5 bases, J lost 2 bases, and 5 bases stayed unmatched. Germline V gene lookup returns CDR1 SEHNR and CDR2 FQNEAQ (reference sequence). CDR3 residues: CASSRTGINTGELFF. As DNA, the CDR3 is TGTGCCAGCAGCCGGACAGGAATTAACACCGGGGAGCTGTTTTTT.

The V call is TRBV4-3, the J call TRBJ2-7; 11 bases line up with TRBD1. The CDR3 totals 14 residues. Germline values: CDR1 LGHNA, CDR2 YSLEER. Germline trimming cut 4 bases from V and 4 bases from J; bases unmatched to any gene: 3. The CDR3 loop is CASSPGQGVYEQYF. The CDR3 region has the DNA TGCGCCAGCAGCCCGGGACAGGGGGTTTACGAGCAGTACTTC.

The V and J genes are TRBV9 and TRBJ1-4; 7 bases fit TRBD1. The germline gives CDR1 SGDLS, CDR2 YYNGEE. The CDR3 is 15 residues long. The junction had 2 bases not matched to a gene; V was cut back by 0 bases and J by 3 bases. The CDR3 spells CASSVVGTANEKLFF. The CDR3 region has the DNA TGTGCCAGCAGCGTAGTCGGGACAGCTAATGAAAAACTGTTTTTT. Variable domain in full (rest from reference TRBV9 and TRBJ1-4): DSGVTQTPKHLITATGQRVTLRCSPRSGDLSVYWYQQSLDQGLQFLIQYYNGEERAKGNILERFSAQQFPDLHSELNLSSLELGDSALYFCASSVVGTANEKLFFGSGTQLSVL.

As concerns this clonotype: At one of its ends the junction is not consistent with the germline gene, which may arise from a read error. The rearrangement links TRBV5-6 to TRBJ2-1, with 14 bases matching TRBD2. CDR1 is SGHDT, CDR2 YYEEEE, per germline. CDR3 length equals 21 residues. The CDR3: CASSLAVTTGLAGAFYDEQFF. CDR3 DNA: TGTGCCAGCAGCTTGGCCGTTACCACGGGACTAGCGGGAGCTTTCTACGATGAGCAGTTCTTC.

V and J are TRBV28 and TRBJ2-7; the D gene could be TRBD1 or TRBD2 (6 bases each). Germline V gives CDR1 MDHEN, CDR2 SYDVKM. The CDR3 runs 15 residues. The V end was cut by 2 bases, the J end by 3 bases, with 14 bases between. The CDR3 protein is CASSLRPGANYEQYF. The CDR3 DNA is TGTGCCAGCAGTTTAAGGCCGGGGGCGAACTACGAGCAGTACTTC.

The chain employs TRBV12-3 or TRBV12-4 and TRBJ2-1; D not resolved. This CDR3 has 14 residues. The V gene lost 5 bases and the J gene lost 2 bases, with 10 bases spanning the gap. The CDR3 loop is CASSGQATYNEQFF. The CDR3 DNA sequence: TGTGCCAGCAGTGGGCAGGCCACCTACAATGAGCAGTTCTTC.

The CDR3 DNA sequence: TGTGCCAGCACTTCAGGGGATGGGGACACCGGGGAGCTGTTTTTT. Residues: CASTSGDGDTGELFF. The rearrangement links TRBV12-3 or TRBV12-4 to TRBJ2-2; D possibly corresponds to TRBD1 (6 bases). Trimming cost V 7 bases and J 3 bases, with 15 bases left between them. This CDR3 has 15 amino acids.

J is TRBJ2-3 and V is TRBV12-3 or TRBV12-4; D uncertain. The CDR3 runs to 14 residues. V gave up 3 bases and J gave up 1 base, with 8 bases separating them. The CDR3 nucleotides are TGTGCCAGCAGTTTCCCAAATGGCACAGATACGCAGTATTTT. Amino acid sequence: CASSFPNGTDTQYF.